This TCR beta chain was observed in a study of cytotoxic CD8 clonotypes in ibrutinib-treated CLL. The method was immunoSEQ multiplex PCR; TCRdb's version includes in-frame clones alone and lacks a portion of them. The sample contains fewer than 400,000 clones, 67% of which appear only once. Germline V gives CDR1 LNHNV, CDR2 YYDKDF (reference sequence). V lost 4 bases, J lost 3 bases, and 2 bases stayed unmatched. This CDR3 has 14 amino acids. The sequence came from a human donor with chronic lymphocytic leukemia. This sample comprised PBMCs, obtained after 36 months of ibrutinib treatment. The chain couples TRBV15 to TRBJ2-7, with 11 bases that match TRBD1. The CDR3 DNA reads as TGTGCCACCAGCATCGGGACAGGGGGCTACGAGCAGTACTTC. Its translation is CATSIGTGGYEQYF.